The rows below give T cell receptor beta chains drawn from one sample of a study of blood T cell repertoires in COVID-19. TCRdb's copy holds only in-frame clones and misses some; the assay was immunoSEQ multiplex PCR. The data show over 200,000 clones, about 90% seen once. Input material: PBMCs or T cells enriched from blood (not recorded which). The source of these receptors is a man aged 25-45 years who had recovered from COVID-19. Both conserved end residues are part of each CDR3. D genes are given only for firm matches. Only part of the rows carry a size: once, few, many, or a class if the clone is expanded.

cdr3_aa cdr3_nt clone_size v_call d_call j_call
CASRLQKQGFNQPQHF TGTGCCAGCAGACTACAAAAACAGGGCTTCAATCAGCCCCAGCATTTT . TRBV28 . TRBJ1-5
CASSSGLAGGRETQYF TGTGCCAGCAGCAGTGGACTAGCGGGAGGTAGGGAGACCCAGTACTTC . TRBV7-2 TRBD2 TRBJ2-5
CASSVDQGFYGYTF TGTGCCAGCAGCGTAGACCAGGGGTTCTATGGCTACACCTTC . TRBV9 . TRBJ1-2
CATSDLLLSDTQYF TGTGCCACCAGTGATTTGCTTTTGTCAGATACGCAGTATTTT . TRBV24-1 . TRBJ2-3
CATSWDREQPQHF TGTGCCACCAGCTGGGACAGAGAACAGCCCCAGCATTTT once TRBV15 TRBD1 TRBJ1-5
CASSLLAGDSGELFF TGTGCTAGCAGCTTATTGGCGGGGGACTCCGGGGAGCTGTTTTTT . TRBV7-7 TRBD2 TRBJ2-2
CASSARNKIRDRDNYGYTF TGTGCCAGCAGCGCCCGAAATAAAATCCGGGACAGGGACAACTATGGCTACACCTTC . TRBV11-2 TRBD1 TRBJ1-2
CASSYSRQNQPQHF TGTGCCAGCAGTTACTCGCGACAGAATCAGCCCCAGCATTTT . TRBV6-5 . TRBJ1-5
CASSLLSANTGELFF TGTGCCAGCAGCTTATTGTCCGCGAACACCGGGGAGCTGTTTTTT . TRBV7-9 . TRBJ2-2
CASSLSEGEQFF TGTGCCAGCAGCTTATCGGAGGGTGAGCAGTTCTTC . TRBV7-9 . TRBJ2-1
CASSLYSSGYTF TGTGCCAGCAGCTTATACAGCTCTGGCTACACCTTC few TRBV7-9 . TRBJ1-2
CASGKDLSSYEQYF TGCGCCAGTGGCAAAGACTTATCTTCCTACGAGCAGTACTTC once TRBV5-1 . TRBJ2-7
CASSEPSGTGGEKLFF TGTGCCAGCAGTGAACCGTCCGGGACAGGGGGCGAAAAACTGTTTTTT many TRBV2 TRBD1 TRBJ1-4
CASTLNEKLFF TGTGCCAGCACCCTTAATGAAAAACTGTTTTTT . TRBV21-1 . TRBJ1-4
CASSFRGTTEAFF TGTGCCAGCAGTTTTAGGGGGACCACTGAAGCTTTCTTT . TRBV12-3/TRBV12-4 . TRBJ1-1
CASSYKGIAFF TGTGCCAGCAGTTATAAGGGGATAGCTTTCTTT . TRBV6-5 . TRBJ1-1
CASSMGFAANTEAFF TGTGCCAGTAGTATGGGTTTCGCGGCGAACACTGAAGCTTTCTTT . TRBV19 . TRBJ1-1